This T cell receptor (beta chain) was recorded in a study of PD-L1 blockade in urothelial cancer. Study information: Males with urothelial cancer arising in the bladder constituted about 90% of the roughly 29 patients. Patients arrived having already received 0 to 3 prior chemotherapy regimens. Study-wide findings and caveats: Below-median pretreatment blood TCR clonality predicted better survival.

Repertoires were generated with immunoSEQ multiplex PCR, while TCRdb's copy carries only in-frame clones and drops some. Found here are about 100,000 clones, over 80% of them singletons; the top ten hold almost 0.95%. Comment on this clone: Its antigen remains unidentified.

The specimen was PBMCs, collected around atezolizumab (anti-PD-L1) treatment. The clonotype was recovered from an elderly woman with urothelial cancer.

The CDR3 nucleotides are TGCGCCAGCAGCCTCCGACCGACAGGAAACACTGAAGCTTTCTTT. Residues: CASSLRPTGNTEAFF. The chain is built from TRBV5-1 and TRBJ1-1, with D perhaps TRBD1 (6 bases). The CDR3 length is 15 residues. The V gene's germline CDR1 is SGHRS and CDR2 YFSETQ. Trimming left V 4 bases short and J 2 bases short, with 15 bases between.